Listed below are T cell receptor beta chains from one sample, sequenced in a study of T cell repertoires in cytomegalovirus infection. A single record per CDR3 protein comes from TCRdb applying MiXCR to the reads. The sample lists around 900,000 distinct CDR3 sequences, around 32% occurring once. These receptors have no identified antigens. Sequenced material: cultured CD8+ T cells from PBMCs, taken from culture after CMV antigen stimulation. The receptor set was obtained from a human donor in good health (CMV status not recorded). Some clones in this sample may be carry-over from other donors' samples. Each CDR3 is given with its conserved first and last residue. Each record gives: J gene, clone size, V gene, CDR3 length, D gene, CDR3 DNA, CDR3 protein. A D gene is named only where the DNA matches it firmly. Some rows mark clone size as missing; the rest say once, few, many or name a class of expanded clone.

j_gene: TRBJ2-3; abundance: few; v_gene: TRBV12-3/TRBV12-4; len: 15; d_gene: -; CDR3nt: TGTGCCAGCATTCCCTCAGGGACTTCCACAGATACGCAGTATTTT; CDR3aa: CASIPSGTSTDTQYF
j_gene: TRBJ1-1; abundance: -; v_gene: TRBV5-4; len: 12; d_gene: -; CDR3nt: TGTGCCAGCAGCTTACAGGGAAGTGGAGCTTTCTTT; CDR3aa: CASSLQGSGAFF
j_gene: TRBJ1-6; abundance: -; v_gene: TRBV6-5; len: 16; d_gene: -; CDR3nt: TGTGCCAGCAGCGGCCGGGTCCCCAGAATAGATTCACCCCTCCACTTT; CDR3aa: CASSGRVPRIDSPLHF
j_gene: TRBJ1-5; abundance: few; v_gene: TRBV19; len: 13; d_gene: -; CDR3nt: TGTGCCACAGACAGTGATAGCAATCAGCCCCAGCATTTT; CDR3aa: CATDSDSNQPQHF
j_gene: TRBJ2-7; abundance: many; v_gene: TRBV12-3/TRBV12-4; len: 13; d_gene: -; CDR3nt: TGTGCCAGCAGTTTCGGCGGGGCGGGGGAGCAGTACTTC; CDR3aa: CASSFGGAGEQYF
j_gene: TRBJ2-7; abundance: many; v_gene: TRBV7-8; len: 14; d_gene: -; CDR3nt: TGTGCCAGCAGCTTCCGGGCCGGGACCTACGAGCAGTACTTC; CDR3aa: CASSFRAGTYEQYF
j_gene: TRBJ2-1; abundance: many; v_gene: TRBV7-8; len: 17; d_gene: -; CDR3nt: TGTGCCAGCAGCTTAGCCGTCCTCCCTAGCTCCTACAATGAGCAGTTCTTC; CDR3aa: CASSLAVLPSSYNEQFF
j_gene: TRBJ2-5; abundance: few; v_gene: TRBV20-1; len: 12; d_gene: TRBD1; CDR3nt: TGCAGTGCTTCGACAGGGGACGAGACCCAGTACTTC; CDR3aa: CSASTGDETQYF
j_gene: TRBJ1-2; abundance: -; v_gene: TRBV10-3; len: 14; d_gene: -; CDR3nt: TGTGCCATCAGTGAGTCGCTGGTTAACTATGGCTACACCTTC; CDR3aa: CAISESLVNYGYTF
j_gene: TRBJ2-3; abundance: -; v_gene: TRBV10-3; len: 13; d_gene: -; CDR3nt: TGTGCCATCAGCACCCGGAGCACAGATACGCAGTATTTT; CDR3aa: CAISTRSTDTQYF
j_gene: TRBJ1-6; abundance: -; v_gene: TRBV10-1; len: 17; d_gene: TRBD1; CDR3nt: TGCGCCAGCAGCCCCAGGGGGGCCGGGACAGCGAATTCACCCCTCCACTTT; CDR3aa: CASSPRGAGTANSPLHF
j_gene: TRBJ2-2; abundance: few; v_gene: TRBV12-5; len: 14; d_gene: TRBD1; CDR3nt: TGTGCTAGTGGTTACGGGACAGGGACCGGGGAGCTGTTTTTT; CDR3aa: CASGYGTGTGELFF
j_gene: TRBJ2-4; abundance: -; v_gene: TRBV27; len: 15; d_gene: TRBD1; CDR3nt: TGTGCCAGCAGCCCTCTGGGACAGGTAGAAAACATTCAGTACTTC; CDR3aa: CASSPLGQVENIQYF
j_gene: TRBJ2-1; abundance: -; v_gene: TRBV30; len: 16; d_gene: -; CDR3nt: TGTGCCTGGGTATCCTGTAGAGGTACTTGCAACAATGAGCAGTTCTTC; CDR3aa: CAWVSCRGTCNNEQFF
j_gene: TRBJ2-1; abundance: few; v_gene: TRBV7-9; len: 14; d_gene: -; CDR3nt: TGTGCCAGCAGCTTAGTCGCAGGGCAGGAGGAGCAGTTCTTC; CDR3aa: CASSLVAGQEEQFF
j_gene: TRBJ2-4; abundance: -; v_gene: TRBV29-1; len: 15; d_gene: TRBD1; CDR3nt: TGCAGCGTTGAGGACAGGGGTAACGCCAAAAACATTCAGTACTTC; CDR3aa: CSVEDRGNAKNIQYF
j_gene: TRBJ1-1; abundance: -; v_gene: TRBV20-1; len: 16; d_gene: -; CDR3nt: TGCAGTGCTTTCCCAACAGGGTTCCCGATGAACACTGAAGCTTTCTTT; CDR3aa: CSAFPTGFPMNTEAFF
j_gene: TRBJ2-5; abundance: few; v_gene: TRBV10-3; len: 12; d_gene: -; CDR3nt: TGTGCCATCAGTGAGGTGAGAGAGACCCAGTACTTC; CDR3aa: CAISEVRETQYF
j_gene: TRBJ2-2; abundance: -; v_gene: TRBV10-3; len: 12; d_gene: -; CDR3nt: TGTGCCATGAGTACGAACACCGGGGAGCTGTTTTTT; CDR3aa: CAMSTNTGELFF
j_gene: TRBJ2-1; abundance: -; v_gene: TRBV27; len: 14; d_gene: TRBD2; CDR3nt: TGTGCCAGCAGTTTTCAGGCGGGGGGCAATGAGCAGTTCTTC; CDR3aa: CASSFQAGGNEQFF
j_gene: TRBJ2-1; abundance: -; v_gene: TRBV12-3/TRBV12-4; len: 15; d_gene: TRBD2; CDR3nt: TGTGCCACAGCCCCCAGCGGGGGGGTTTACAATGAGCAGTTCTTC; CDR3aa: CATAPSGGVYNEQFF
j_gene: TRBJ1-1; abundance: few; v_gene: TRBV7-9; len: 11; d_gene: -; CDR3nt: TGTGCCAGCACCTTAGGAGGTGAAGCTTTCTTT; CDR3aa: CASTLGGEAFF
j_gene: TRBJ2-1; abundance: many; v_gene: TRBV11-2; len: 16; d_gene: TRBD2; CDR3nt: TGTGCCAGCAGCTTGGGTCTAGCGGGGGGATTGGGAGAGCAGTTCTTC; CDR3aa: CASSLGLAGGLGEQFF
j_gene: TRBJ1-1; abundance: -; v_gene: TRBV29-1; len: 13; d_gene: TRBD1; CDR3nt: TGCAGCGTCCGATCAGGGGGCCACACTGAAGCTTTCTTT; CDR3aa: CSVRSGGHTEAFF
j_gene: TRBJ1-1; abundance: few; v_gene: TRBV6-2/TRBV6-3; len: 16; d_gene: -; CDR3nt: TGTGCCAGCAGTTACCCCTTGGGGTTTCACAACACTGAAGCTTTCTTT; CDR3aa: CASSYPLGFHNTEAFF
j_gene: TRBJ1-5; abundance: -; v_gene: TRBV27; len: 15; d_gene: -; CDR3nt: TGTGCCAGCAGTTTATCCTCGGGACTTCATCAGCCCCAGCATTTT; CDR3aa: CASSLSSGLHQPQHF
j_gene: TRBJ2-3; abundance: few; v_gene: TRBV29-1; len: 13; d_gene: -; CDR3nt: TGCAGCGTTGAAGTGGAGACACCAGATACGCAGTATTTT; CDR3aa: CSVEVETPDTQYF
j_gene: TRBJ1-4; abundance: few; v_gene: TRBV28; len: 18; d_gene: TRBD1; CDR3nt: TGTGCCAGCAGGTTTTCGGCCGGGACAGGTCCAACTAATGAAAAACTGTTTTTT; CDR3aa: CASRFSAGTGPTNEKLFF
j_gene: TRBJ2-1; abundance: few; v_gene: TRBV7-9; len: 13; d_gene: TRBD2; CDR3nt: TGTGCCGGGGAGCGGGGGGGATACAATGAGCAGTTCTTC; CDR3aa: CAGERGGYNEQFF
j_gene: TRBJ1-6; abundance: many; v_gene: TRBV7-9; len: 13; d_gene: -; CDR3nt: TGTGCCACAAGAGGAGACTATAATTCACCCCTCCACTTT; CDR3aa: CATRGDYNSPLHF
j_gene: TRBJ2-5; abundance: -; v_gene: TRBV7-6; len: 16; d_gene: TRBD2; CDR3nt: TGTGCCAGCAGCTTAGATACTAGCGGTGTTCAAGAGACCCAGTACTTC; CDR3aa: CASSLDTSGVQETQYF
j_gene: TRBJ1-1; abundance: few; v_gene: TRBV3-1; len: 14; d_gene: -; CDR3nt: TGTGCCAGCAGCCAAGCGGGCAGACCGGATGAAGCTTTCTTT; CDR3aa: CASSQAGRPDEAFF
j_gene: TRBJ2-5; abundance: -; v_gene: TRBV7-6; len: 17; d_gene: -; CDR3nt: TGTGCCAGCAGTTTAGGACCCCTAGCCCCGGGGCAAGAGACCCAGTACTTC; CDR3aa: CASSLGPLAPGQETQYF
j_gene: TRBJ2-2; abundance: many; v_gene: TRBV12-3/TRBV12-4; len: 16; d_gene: TRBD2; CDR3nt: TGTGCCAGCAGTCGACTAGCGGGGGCCCCCACCGGGGAGCTGTTTTTT; CDR3aa: CASSRLAGAPTGELFF
j_gene: TRBJ2-2; abundance: -; v_gene: TRBV2; len: 12; d_gene: -; CDR3nt: TGTGCCAACAGGAAAGGCACCGGGGAGCTGTTTTTT; CDR3aa: CANRKGTGELFF
j_gene: TRBJ2-3; abundance: few; v_gene: TRBV7-6; len: 15; d_gene: -; CDR3nt: TGTGCCAGCAGCTATGGGGCGGGGCCTACAGATACGCAGTATTTT; CDR3aa: CASSYGAGPTDTQYF
j_gene: TRBJ2-1; abundance: few; v_gene: TRBV6-2/TRBV6-3; len: 19; d_gene: TRBD2; CDR3nt: TGTGCCAGCATGCTAAGCCATGGGACTACAAAAATATCCTACAATGAGCAGTTCTTC; CDR3aa: CASMLSHGTTKISYNEQFF
j_gene: TRBJ1-6; abundance: -; v_gene: TRBV2; len: 14; d_gene: -; CDR3nt: TGTGCCAGCGACCCCGGCTCCTATAATTCACCCCTCCACTTT; CDR3aa: CASDPGSYNSPLHF
j_gene: TRBJ2-2; abundance: -; v_gene: TRBV12-5; len: 18; d_gene: TRBD1; CDR3nt: TGTGCTAGTGGTCCACCGGACAGGGGTTTTCGAAGCACCGGGGAGCTGTTTTTT; CDR3aa: CASGPPDRGFRSTGELFF
j_gene: TRBJ2-1; abundance: few; v_gene: TRBV4-1; len: 15; d_gene: -; CDR3nt: TGCGCCAGCAGCCAGGAGATGAGTGCGGTTAGTGAGCAGTTCTTC; CDR3aa: CASSQEMSAVSEQFF
j_gene: TRBJ1-4; abundance: -; v_gene: TRBV6-1; len: 16; d_gene: -; CDR3nt: TGTGCCAGCACTGACGATCGGAAGGCCTCTAATGAAAAACTGTTTTTT; CDR3aa: CASTDDRKASNEKLFF
j_gene: TRBJ2-1; abundance: -; v_gene: TRBV5-1; len: 15; d_gene: -; CDR3nt: TGCGCCAGCAGAGCGTTAGGGGACACCTACAATGAGCAGTTCTTC; CDR3aa: CASRALGDTYNEQFF
j_gene: TRBJ2-2; abundance: -; v_gene: TRBV9; len: 13; d_gene: -; CDR3nt: TGTGCCAGCAGCGGGGGAGCGACCGGGGAGCTGTTTTTT; CDR3aa: CASSGGATGELFF
j_gene: TRBJ2-3; abundance: -; v_gene: TRBV7-8; len: 16; d_gene: -; CDR3nt: TGTGCCAGCAGCTCCCCGAGGGGGGTGAGCACAGATACGCAGTATTTT; CDR3aa: CASSSPRGVSTDTQYF
j_gene: TRBJ2-2; abundance: -; v_gene: TRBV12-3/TRBV12-4; len: 14; d_gene: TRBD1; CDR3nt: TGTGCCAGCACCCGGGACAGCAACACCGGGGAGCTGTTTTTT; CDR3aa: CASTRDSNTGELFF
j_gene: TRBJ1-1; abundance: -; v_gene: TRBV6-2/TRBV6-3; len: 14; d_gene: -; CDR3nt: TGTGCCAGCAGCAACATATATGGAAACACTGAAGCTTTCTTT; CDR3aa: CASSNIYGNTEAFF
j_gene: TRBJ1-5; abundance: few; v_gene: TRBV12-3/TRBV12-4; len: 14; d_gene: -; CDR3nt: TGTGCCAGCAGTTCTTCACCCGGACATCAGCCCCAGCATTTT; CDR3aa: CASSSSPGHQPQHF
j_gene: TRBJ2-7; abundance: -; v_gene: TRBV7-6; len: 15; d_gene: TRBD1; CDR3nt: TGTGCCAGCAGCCACGGGACAGGGTTAACCTACGAGCAGTACTTC; CDR3aa: CASSHGTGLTYEQYF
j_gene: TRBJ1-1; abundance: many; v_gene: TRBV4-1; len: 13; d_gene: -; CDR3nt: TGCGCCAGCAGCTACCAGGGGAACACTGAAGCTTTCTTT; CDR3aa: CASSYQGNTEAFF
j_gene: TRBJ1-3; abundance: -; v_gene: TRBV6-9; len: 15; d_gene: -; CDR3nt: TGTGCCAGCAGTTGTCGGGCAGGCTCTGGAAACACCATATATTTT; CDR3aa: CASSCRAGSGNTIYF
j_gene: TRBJ2-1; abundance: -; v_gene: TRBV27; len: 12; d_gene: -; CDR3nt: TGTGCCAGCAGTCCCAACCGGGGTGAGCAGTTCTTC; CDR3aa: CASSPNRGEQFF
j_gene: TRBJ2-1; abundance: -; v_gene: TRBV2; len: 16; d_gene: -; CDR3nt: TGTGCCAGCAGAAGTCAGGGCAGGGTCGAGGTCTATGAGCAGTTCTTC; CDR3aa: CASRSQGRVEVYEQFF
j_gene: TRBJ2-7; abundance: -; v_gene: TRBV5-6; len: 15; d_gene: -; CDR3nt: TGTGCCAGCAGCTCCCGAGAGAAGCGGGCCATCGTGCAGTACTTC; CDR3aa: CASSSREKRAIVQYF
j_gene: TRBJ2-3; abundance: -; v_gene: TRBV5-6; len: 14; d_gene: -; CDR3nt: TGTGCCAGCAGCCCTATAAACAGGGCCGATACGCAGTATTTT; CDR3aa: CASSPINRADTQYF
j_gene: TRBJ2-2; abundance: once; v_gene: TRBV12-3/TRBV12-4; len: 14; d_gene: -; CDR3nt: TGTGCCAGCAGACACGAGGACAGCACCGGGGAGCTGTTTTTT; CDR3aa: CASRHEDSTGELFF
j_gene: TRBJ1-6; abundance: -; v_gene: TRBV4-2; len: 15; d_gene: -; CDR3nt: TGTGCCAGCAGCCAAGGAGGGGCGGGTAATTCACCCCTCCACTTT; CDR3aa: CASSQGGAGNSPLHF
j_gene: TRBJ2-1; abundance: -; v_gene: TRBV11-3; len: 16; d_gene: TRBD2; CDR3nt: TGTGCCAGCAGCTCCCGGGAAGCGGGGTATCTCAATGAGCAGTTCTTC; CDR3aa: CASSSREAGYLNEQFF
j_gene: TRBJ1-5; abundance: many; v_gene: TRBV6-1; len: 16; d_gene: TRBD1; CDR3nt: TGTGCCAGCAGTGAACGACAGGGGGCAAGCAATCAGCCCCAGCATTTT; CDR3aa: CASSERQGASNQPQHF
j_gene: TRBJ2-2; abundance: few; v_gene: TRBV19; len: 14; d_gene: -; CDR3nt: TGTGCCAGCAAAACTGGGGTGAACACCGGGGAGCTGTTTTTT; CDR3aa: CASKTGVNTGELFF
j_gene: TRBJ2-1; abundance: -; v_gene: TRBV25-1; len: 13; d_gene: -; CDR3nt: TGTGCGTCCGAGGGGGGGCCCAGAAATGAGCAGTTCTTC; CDR3aa: CASEGGPRNEQFF